These T cell receptor beta chains were read from a single sample in a study of blood T cell repertoires in COVID-19. Clones were read by immunoSEQ multiplex PCR, and TCRdb kept only the in-frame ones, dropping some. This sample has fewer than 250,000 clones, with around four fifths found just once. Specimen: peripheral blood. Source of these receptors: a man in his sixties with COVID-19, enrolled during active disease. The CDR3 runs from the conserved cysteine through the conserved F or W. Fields, in order: J gene, V gene, CDR3 protein.

>TRBJ1-2|TRBV11-3
CASSPRGGLAYGYTF
>TRBJ1-3|TRBV6-1
CASSEGQGSSGNTIYF
>TRBJ1-1|TRBV18
CASSPNPGNTEAFF
>TRBJ2-7|TRBV5-6
CASSLSGLYEQYF
>TRBJ2-1|TRBV9
CASSVDASSYNEQFF
>TRBJ1-5|TRBV4-2
CASSQDLQGQPQHF
>TRBJ2-3|TRBV19
CASREQGRRTDTQYF
>TRBJ1-2|TRBV2
CASSWDRGSYGYTF
>TRBJ2-7|TRBV28
CASISGGRVISYEQYF
>TRBJ2-1|TRBV7-2
CASSPRGRGRYNEQFF
>TRBJ1-1|TRBV20-1
CSASTGPEAFF
>TRBJ2-1|TRBV4-1
CASSRLPGGGGNEQFF
>TRBJ1-5|TRBV28
CASSLWGGTVNQPQHF
>.|TRBV5-1
CASSLGFGGSYEQYF
>TRBJ1-2|TRBV3-1/TRBV3-2
CASSQDRGANYGYTF
>TRBJ2-1|TRBV7-9
CASSFLQGFRSNEQFF
>TRBJ1-2|TRBV6-6
CASSQQGKFWGYTF
>TRBJ1-6|TRBV12-3/TRBV12-4
CASTKGASPLHF
>TRBJ2-5|TRBV27
CASSLGTMETQYF
>TRBJ1-6|TRBV30
CAWSFEGGGSPLHF
>TRBJ2-4|TRBV7-3
CASSNSGTGGLLTELAKNIQYF
>TRBJ1-1|TRBV13
CASSRGEGLRRGAFF
>TRBJ2-1|TRBV7-6
CASSLGQDFYNEQFF
>TRBJ2-1|TRBV13
CASSLGQGASNEQFF
>TRBJ1-1|TRBV13
CASSLLTGQGSVTEAFF
>TRBJ2-3|TRBV5-1
CASSPLQRGGYADTQYF
>TRBJ2-5|TRBV7-9
CASSLTAGAGETQYF
>TRBJ2-1|TRBV2
CAPRTGSSYNEQFF